Here is one T cell receptor (beta chain) with its context. Its antigen is still unknown. These data originate in a study of T cell repertoires in cytomegalovirus infection. At the level of the study: Based on public TCR beta signatures, there were indications of CMV infection and of a matching HLA type.

The CDR3 consists of 16 residues. Trimming removed 3 bases at V and 8 bases at J, with 19 bases between. Germline-derived CDR1 and CDR2 are SGHAT and FQNNGV. MiXCR, run by TCRdb on the reads, gives a single entry per CDR3 protein. The table records about 100,000 distinct CDR3 sequences, under 55% of them present only once. This sample comprised CD8+ T cells from cultured PBMCs, obtained from culture after CMV antigen stimulation. The sequence came from a human donor in good health (CMV status not recorded). Some clones in this sample may be carry-over from other donors' samples. The rearrangement joins TRBV11-2 to TRBJ1-4; D is uncertain. Here the CDR3 DNA reads TGTGCCAGCAGCTTGAGCCGGGTTTGGTTAACGGAAAAACTGTTTTTT. Translating it yields CASSLSRVWLTEKLFF.